This T cell receptor beta chain derives from a study of identical twins. The junction had 6 bases not matched to a gene; V was cut back by 3 bases and J by 2 bases. Germline lookup yields CDR1 DFQATT and CDR2 SNEGSKA (reference sequence). This CDR3 is 16 amino acids long. Template switching (which added a universal primer site) was used, and cDNA carried unique molecular identifiers. TCRdb analysed the 5' RACE reads with MiXCR anew, one entry per CDR3 protein. The sample lists approximately 600,000 distinct CDR3 sequences; approximately 9.6% were seen once. This clonotype was picked up a small number of times. These data were also filed under a second study, of yellow fever vaccine responses in identical twins.

This receptor was taken from a woman younger than 30 in good health. The chain joins TRBV20-1 to TRBJ2-1; 11 bases map to TRBD2. What was sequenced was PBMCs. The CDR3 nucleotides read TGCAGTGCTAGGTCCGATAGCGGGGGGGCCTACAATGAGCAGTTCTTC. Translation: CSARSDSGGAYNEQFF.